A selection of T cell receptor beta chains follows, all from one sample in a study of cytomegalovirus exposure and HLA in healthy donors. The protocol was immunoSEQ multiplex PCR, while the TCRdb copy is restricted to in-frame clones and leaves out a portion. The sample has about 210,000 clones; roughly 82% are singletons. Material: PBMCs. The source is a man between 40 and 49 years old in good health and CMV-seropositive. Each CDR3 is given without its conserved first and last residue. The order of the fields is J gene, V gene, CDR3 length, CDR3 protein.

J: TRBJ1-3
V: TRBV19
length: 12
CDR3: ASSPQEGGNTIY

J: TRBJ2-5
V: TRBV11-3
length: 9
CDR3: ASSPKETQY

J: TRBJ1-5
V: TRBV25-1
length: 12
CDR3: ASRGQGDNQPQH

J: TRBJ1-5
V: TRBV7-8
length: 13
CDR3: ASSLESRLNQPQH

J: TRBJ2-2
V: TRBV5-4
length: 11
CDR3: ASSYGNTGELF

J: TRBJ1-1
V: TRBV27
length: 13
CDR3: ASSLESLSGTEAF

J: TRBJ2-2
V: TRBV7-3
length: 12
CDR3: ASSFGRGTGELF

J: TRBJ2-3
V: TRBV5-6
length: 12
CDR3: ASSALQGLDTQY

J: TRBJ1-5
V: TRBV2
length: 13
CDR3: ASSESGYSNQPQH

J: TRBJ1-5
V: TRBV4-2
length: 13
CDR3: ASSWTAGDNQPQH

J: TRBJ1-5
V: TRBV29-1
length: 10
CDR3: SVGGGHQPQH

J: TRBJ2-5
V: TRBV11-2
length: 12
CDR3: ASSLLRRGETQY

J: TRBJ2-1
V: TRBV4-1
length: 12
CDR3: ASSQQGAMDEQF

J: TRBJ2-3
V: TRBV7-9
length: 14
CDR3: ASSLDYRGDTDTQY

J: TRBJ2-1
V: TRBV7-3
length: 11
CDR3: ASSFGRANEQF

J: TRBJ1-1
V: TRBV27
length: 11
CDR3: ASSLGGDREAF

J: TRBJ2-7
V: TRBV5-1
length: 17
CDR3: ASSLGLSFTSGRLLEQY

J: TRBJ2-7
V: TRBV27
length: 12
CDR3: ASSLSEAKYEQY

J: TRBJ2-1
V: TRBV6-5
length: 12
CDR3: ASSYSIRGNEQF

J: TRBJ1-5
V: TRBV2
length: 11
CDR3: ASSPGETQPQH

J: TRBJ1-3
V: TRBV6-5
length: 13
CDR3: ASSADRGSGNTIY

J: TRBJ1-4
V: TRBV14
length: 10
CDR3: ASRGSGEKLF

J: TRBJ2-2
V: TRBV27
length: 12
CDR3: ASRGLAGAGELF

J: TRBJ1-1
V: TRBV11-2
length: 12
CDR3: ASSLEAANTEAF

J: TRBJ1-4
V: TRBV6-1
length: 12
CDR3: ASTDGGVGEKLF

J: TRBJ2-5
V: TRBV5-1
length: 13
CDR3: ASSLGGIERETQY

J: TRBJ2-7
V: TRBV27
length: 12
CDR3: ASSLGTEIYEQY

J: TRBJ2-1
V: TRBV7-3
length: 13
CDR3: ASSFTPGLADEQF

J: TRBJ2-7
V: TRBV9
length: 14
CDR3: ASSVGPDFVAYEQY

J: TRBJ1-5
V: TRBV5-1
length: 13
CDR3: ASSLKPAGGQPQH

J: TRBJ1-1
V: TRBV6-6
length: 12
CDR3: ASSYSQAGTEAF

J: TRBJ1-2
V: TRBV18
length: 14
CDR3: ASSPIRDRKNYGYT

J: TRBJ1-3
V: TRBV19
length: 12
CDR3: ASSSLRGWNTIY

J: TRBJ1-5
V: TRBV18
length: 12
CDR3: ASSLQGSRQPQH

J: TRBJ2-2
V: TRBV7-2
length: 13
CDR3: ASSLGTGNTGELF

J: TRBJ1-1
V: TRBV5-1
length: 13
CDR3: ASSLTGTPNTEAF

J: TRBJ2-1
V: TRBV5-1
length: 15
CDR3: ASSLISGARPLNEQF

J: TRBJ2-7
V: TRBV18
length: 15
CDR3: ASSPDRGRVGTYEQY

J: TRBJ2-2
V: TRBV29-1
length: 11
CDR3: SVEEVSPGELF